This T cell receptor beta chain was identified in a study of cytomegalovirus exposure and HLA in healthy donors. Looked up from germline, CDR1 is SGHTA and CDR2 is FQGNSA. The CDR3 extends over 12 amino acids. V was cut by 1 base and J by 10 bases, with 7 bases left in between. This PCR relied on a set of 60 Vbeta primers and 13 Jbeta primers. The repertoire was sequenced with immunoSEQ multiplex PCR; TCRdb's copy has only in-frame clones and lacks some. Among 75,000 to 95,000 clones listed, 69% were seen once. V is TRBV7-2 and J is TRBJ1-4, with no clear D. The sequenced material came from PBMCs. The TCR originated in a man in his forties or fifties in good health and CMV-seronegative. The CDR3 reads CASSLVTGKLFF. The DNA for the CDR3 is TGTGCCAGCAGCTTAGTAACGGGAAAACTGTTTTTT.